A single T cell receptor beta chain is shown here with its context. The CDR3 runs to 16 residues. Trimming removed 1 base at V and 10 bases at J, with 22 bases between. Germline assignment: CDR1 LNHNV and CDR2 YYDKDF (reference sequence). This record comes from a study of T cell changes during pregnancy in multiple sclerosis. The protocol was immunoSEQ multiplex PCR, while the TCRdb copy is restricted to in-frame clones and leaves out a portion. Altogether 90,000 or so clones are present, around 93% being singletons, with the ten largest covering about 0.95%. The clonotype originates from a female donor with multiple sclerosis, enrolled in a pregnancy study. Sequenced here: peripheral blood, sampled before pregnancy. This sequence joins TRBV15 and TRBJ2-5; the D gene is possibly TRBD1 (5 bases). The CDR3 nucleotides are TGTGCCACCAGCAGAGGCGACCTTCTAGGGCAGGGTGTCCAGTACTTC. It specifies CATSRGDLLGQGVQYF.